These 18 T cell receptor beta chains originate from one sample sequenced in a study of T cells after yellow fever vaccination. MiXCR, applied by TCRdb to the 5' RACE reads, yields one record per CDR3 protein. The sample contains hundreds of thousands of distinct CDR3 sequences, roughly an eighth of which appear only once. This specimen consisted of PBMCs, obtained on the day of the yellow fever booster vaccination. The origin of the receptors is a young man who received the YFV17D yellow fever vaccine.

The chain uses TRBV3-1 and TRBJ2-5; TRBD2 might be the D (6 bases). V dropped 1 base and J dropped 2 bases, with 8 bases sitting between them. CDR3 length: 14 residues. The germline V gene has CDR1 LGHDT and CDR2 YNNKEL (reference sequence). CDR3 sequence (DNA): TGTGCCAGCAGCCAAGCCGCGGGGCAAGAGACCCAGTACTTC. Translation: CASSQAAGQETQYF.

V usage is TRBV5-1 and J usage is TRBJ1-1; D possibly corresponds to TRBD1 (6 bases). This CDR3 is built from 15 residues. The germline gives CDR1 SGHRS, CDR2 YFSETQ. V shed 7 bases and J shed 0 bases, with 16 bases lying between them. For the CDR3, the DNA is TGCGCCAGCCTCTTAGGACCAGGGGTGAACACTGAAGCTTTCTTT. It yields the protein CASLLGPGVNTEAFF.

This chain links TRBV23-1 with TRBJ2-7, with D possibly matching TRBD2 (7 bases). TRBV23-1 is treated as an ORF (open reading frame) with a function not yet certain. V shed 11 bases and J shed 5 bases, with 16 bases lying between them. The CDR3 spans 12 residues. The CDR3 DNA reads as TGCGCCGCCGGGGGGCAGGGTAACGAGCAGTACTTC. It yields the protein CAAGGQGNEQYF.

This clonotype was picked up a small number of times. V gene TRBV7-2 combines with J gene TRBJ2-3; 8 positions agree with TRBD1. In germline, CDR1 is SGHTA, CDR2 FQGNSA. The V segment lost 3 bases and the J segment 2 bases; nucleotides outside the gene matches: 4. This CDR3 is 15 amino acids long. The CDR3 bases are TGTGCCAGCAGCTTTAGGACAGGGACCACAGATACGCAGTATTTT. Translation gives CASSFRTGTTDTQYF.

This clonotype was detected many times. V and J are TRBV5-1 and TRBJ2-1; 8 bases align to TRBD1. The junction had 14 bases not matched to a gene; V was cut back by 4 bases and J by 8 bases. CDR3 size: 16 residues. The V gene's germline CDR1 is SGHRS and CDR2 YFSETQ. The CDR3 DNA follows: TGCGCCAGCAGCCTTGGAGAGGGACAGGTCCTGGATGAGCAGTTCTTC. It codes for CASSLGEGQVLDEQFF.

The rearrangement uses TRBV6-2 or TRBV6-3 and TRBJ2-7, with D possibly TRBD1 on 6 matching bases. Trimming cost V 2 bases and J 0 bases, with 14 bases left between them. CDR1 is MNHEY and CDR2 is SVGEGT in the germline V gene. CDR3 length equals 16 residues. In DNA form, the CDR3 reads TGTGCCAGCAGTTACCTACCGACAGGTAACTCCTACGAGCAGTACTTC. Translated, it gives CASSYLPTGNSYEQYF.

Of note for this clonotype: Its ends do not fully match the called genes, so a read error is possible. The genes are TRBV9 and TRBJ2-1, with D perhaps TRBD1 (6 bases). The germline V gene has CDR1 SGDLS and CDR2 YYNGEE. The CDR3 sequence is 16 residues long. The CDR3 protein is CASSVGQKSSYNEQSF. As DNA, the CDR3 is TGTGCCAGCAGCGTCGGACAGAAGAGCTCCTACAATGAGCAGTCCTTC.

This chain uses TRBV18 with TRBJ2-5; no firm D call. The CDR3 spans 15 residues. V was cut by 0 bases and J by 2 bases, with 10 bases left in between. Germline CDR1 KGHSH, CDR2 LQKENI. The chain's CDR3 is CASSPPLAPQETQYF. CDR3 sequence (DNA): TGTGCCAGCTCACCACCGCTGGCTCCTCAAGAGACCCAGTACTTC.

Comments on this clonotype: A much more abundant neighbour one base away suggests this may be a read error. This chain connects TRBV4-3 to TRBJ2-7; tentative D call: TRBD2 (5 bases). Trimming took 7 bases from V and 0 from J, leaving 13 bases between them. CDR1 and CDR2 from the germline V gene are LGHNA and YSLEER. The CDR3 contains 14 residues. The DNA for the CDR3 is TGCGCCAGCATCGAGGGAGCGAGCTCCTACGAGCAGTACTTC. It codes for CASIEGASSYEQYF.

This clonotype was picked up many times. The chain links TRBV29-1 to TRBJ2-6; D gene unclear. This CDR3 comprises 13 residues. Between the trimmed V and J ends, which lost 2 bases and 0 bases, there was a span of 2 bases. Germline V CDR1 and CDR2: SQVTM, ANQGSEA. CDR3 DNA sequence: TGCAGCGTTGAACTCTCTGGGGCCAACGTCCTGACTTTC. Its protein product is CSVELSGANVLTF.

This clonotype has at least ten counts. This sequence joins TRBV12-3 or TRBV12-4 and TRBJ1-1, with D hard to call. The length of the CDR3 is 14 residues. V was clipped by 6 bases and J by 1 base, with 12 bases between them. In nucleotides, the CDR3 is TGTGCCAGCAGCGGTCGGGCGGGGAACACTGAAGCTTTCTTT. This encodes CASSGRAGNTEAFF.

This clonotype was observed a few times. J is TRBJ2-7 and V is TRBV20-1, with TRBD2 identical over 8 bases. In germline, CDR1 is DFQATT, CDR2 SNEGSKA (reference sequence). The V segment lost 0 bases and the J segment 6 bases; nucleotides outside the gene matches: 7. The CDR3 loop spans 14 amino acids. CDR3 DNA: TGCAGTGCTAGAGATCTGGGTAGCGGGACCGAGCAGTACTTC. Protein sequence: CSARDLGSGTEQYF.

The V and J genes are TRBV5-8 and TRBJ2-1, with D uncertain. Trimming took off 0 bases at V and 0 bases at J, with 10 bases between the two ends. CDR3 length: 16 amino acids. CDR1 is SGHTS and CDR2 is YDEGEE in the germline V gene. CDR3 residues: CASSLEQMSSYNEQFF. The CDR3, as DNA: TGTGCCAGCAGCTTGGAGCAGATGAGCTCCTACAATGAGCAGTTCTTC. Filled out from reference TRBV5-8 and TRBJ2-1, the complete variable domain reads EAGVTQSPTHLIKTRGQQATLRCSPISGHTSVYWYQQALGLGLQFLLWYDEGEERNRGNFPPRFSGRQFPNYSSELNVNALELEDSALYLCASSLEQMSSYNEQFFGPGTRLTVL.

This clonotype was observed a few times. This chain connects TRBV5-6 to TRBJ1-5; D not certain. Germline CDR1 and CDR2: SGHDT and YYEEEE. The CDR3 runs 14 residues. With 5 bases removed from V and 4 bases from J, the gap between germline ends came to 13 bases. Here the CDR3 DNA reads TGTGCCAGCAGTACATTCGGGCGGAATCAGCCCCAGCATTTT. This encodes CASSTFGRNQPQHF. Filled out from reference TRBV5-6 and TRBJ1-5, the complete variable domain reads DAGVTQSPTHLIKTRGQQVTLRCSPKSGHDTVSWYQQALGQGPQFIFQYYEEEERQRGNFPDRFSGHQFPNYSSELNVNALLLGDSALYLCASSTFGRNQPQHFGDGTRLSIL.

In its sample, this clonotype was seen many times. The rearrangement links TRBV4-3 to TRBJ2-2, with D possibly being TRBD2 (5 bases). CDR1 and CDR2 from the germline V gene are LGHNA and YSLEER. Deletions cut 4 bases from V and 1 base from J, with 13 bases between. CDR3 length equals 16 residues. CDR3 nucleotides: TGCGCCAGCAGCCCCTCCGAGGGCCTGAACACCGGGGAGCTGTTTTTT. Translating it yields CASSPSEGLNTGELFF.

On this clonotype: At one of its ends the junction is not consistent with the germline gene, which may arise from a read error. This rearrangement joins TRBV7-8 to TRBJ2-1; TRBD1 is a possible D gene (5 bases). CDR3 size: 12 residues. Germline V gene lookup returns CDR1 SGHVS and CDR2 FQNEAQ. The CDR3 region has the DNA TGTGCCAACAGCTTATTGCTAAAGGGGCGGTTCTTC. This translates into CANSLLLKGRFF.

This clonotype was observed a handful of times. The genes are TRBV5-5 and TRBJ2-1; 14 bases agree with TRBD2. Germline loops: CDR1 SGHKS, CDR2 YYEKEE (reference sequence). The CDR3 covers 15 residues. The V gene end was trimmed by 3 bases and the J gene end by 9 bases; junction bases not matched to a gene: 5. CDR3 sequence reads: CASSSGLAGVSEQFF. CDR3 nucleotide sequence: TGTGCCAGCAGCTCGGGACTAGCGGGAGTTAGTGAGCAGTTCTTC.

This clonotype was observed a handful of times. CDR3 in amino acids: CASLQIGSGNTEAFF. The DNA of the CDR3 is TGTGCCAGCCTTCAAATCGGGTCGGGGAACACTGAAGCTTTCTTT. This sequence joins TRBV28 and TRBJ1-1; no definite D call. Trimming left V 8 bases short and J 1 base short, with 17 bases between. This CDR3 region has 15 residues. From germline, CDR1 is MDHEN and CDR2 SYDVKM.